The sequence of this T cell receptor (beta chain) was determined in a study of T cells in Graves' hyperthyroidism and ophthalmopathy (dated by TCRdb to the late 2010s). With regard to the full study: Peripheral blood was sampled at the time of initial diagnosis, prior to any treatment. After sampling, hyperthyroidism patients received methimazole starting at 30 mg daily, and ophthalmopathy patients received high-dose intravenous methylprednisolone. In several Graves' hyperthyroidism patients, the study also compared T-cell repertoires from thyroid tissue with T-cell repertoires from blood. Prospective prediction of ophthalmopathy was tested in an independent validation cohort of 18 to 20 hyperthyroidism patients and some 17 patients who later progressed to ophthalmopathy. The paper reports TCR Vbeta CDR3 sequencing of about 140 peripheral blood samples: under 45 ophthalmopathy, 75 to 80 hyperthyroidism and about 17 progressor patients. The 95 to 100 discovery patients were divided at random into training and test sets in a 7:3 ratio. To identify distinguishing TCR V-J signatures, a discovery cohort of 90 to 100 patients was used, comprising some 43 with Graves' ophthalmopathy and around 60 with stable Graves' hyperthyroidism.

What the work shows at the level of the full study, not this receptor alone: No statistical method was used to fix the sample size in advance, and group allocation was not hidden from the investigators. Most expanded thyroid clonotypes (frequency above 0.001) were also detected in blood, suggesting blood repertoires may reflect thyroid immune responses. During validation, the model predicted progression to ophthalmopathy a median of about 5.9 months ahead of onset, with around 65% sensitivity and 72.22% specificity. A model built on a 13 V-J signature distinguished ophthalmopathy from stable hyperthyroidism, reaching around 88% sensitivity and 81.08% specificity in cross-validation and 80%/75% in testing.

This clonotype was found many times. No cognate antigen has been identified for it. No much larger clone is present one base from it, and per-base qualities are unavailable. Moderately to severely active disease, a Clinical Activity Score of at least 3, a NOSPECS grade of at least 4, and a duration under 3 months were present in ophthalmopathy patients. Exclusion was applied to patients with uncontrolled infections, other autoimmune diseases, pregnancy or lactation. Diagnoses were established on the basis of clinical symptoms, serum thyroxine and TRAb, thyroid ultrasound, and orbital computed tomography. PBMCs were isolated from about 10 ml of fresh peripheral blood by Ficoll-Paque density gradient centrifugation. Trizol reagent was used to extract total RNA, and RNA quality was then checked on an Agilent 2100 Bioanalyzer. TCR beta CDR3 regions were amplified from RNA transcripts. A first-round RT-PCR of the TCR CDR3 used the HTBI primer set with the Qiagen OneStep RT-PCR kit. Libraries were constructed in a second round of multiplex PCR, after which size selection and purification were carried out. Libraries were sequenced paired-end with 100 bp reads on an Illumina HiSeq2000. In the authors' own workflow: Raw data were processed with SOAPnuke, discarding reads with adapters, uncalled bases, mean Phred below 15, or no exact constant-primer or identifier match. COPE v1.2.5 was used to merge high-quality paired reads, and clonotypes were defined as unique nucleotide sequences. MiTCR v1.1 was used to align the clonotypes against IMGT TRBV, TRBD and TRBJ reference segments. The analysis included only V-J combinations with a frequency above 0.0001, which together covered approximately 99% of the repertoires. A TCS score was defined as the ratio between F50 (clonal expansion) and ExV (chaos), using BLOSUM62-based TCRdist between CDR3 peptides within each V-J. Welch's t-statistics and random forest reduced around 510 V-J features to under 15, which were used in a naive Bayes classifier (R e1071). TCRdb applied fastp at Q25 and MiXCR to the public reads, then kept only in-frame beta chains. Every entry covers one CDR3 protein and lists the most common genes and DNA from its rows. The V and J calls shown here were made by TCRdb, not taken from the authors' results. This sample comprises under 350,000 distinct CDR3 sequences, about a sixth of them detected only once. Jointly, the top ten make up around 55% of the sample.

The sequencing sample was made of blood. This clonotype was obtained from a woman aged 60 to 75 with Graves' ophthalmopathy.

Here the CDR3 is given as CASSSLETQYF. The DNA is as follows: TGCGCCAGCAGTTCCCTGGAGACCCAGTACTTC. The V and J segments used are TRBV4-1 and TRBJ2-5, with no confident D gene call. V sheds 6 bases and J sheds 5 bases, leaving 7 bases between their ends. Via the germline V gene, CDR1 is MGHRA and CDR2 YSYEKL. Counted from cysteine to phenylalanine, this CDR3 has 11 amino acids. The sequence is cut down to CDR3 DNA, 33 bases in frame from base 1.